This TCR beta chain was sequenced for a study of beta chain features in type 1 diabetes. Germline V gene sequence: CDR1 SGHNT, CDR2 YYREEE (reference sequence). CDR3 size: 13 residues. The germline V and J ends were trimmed by 4 bases and 2 bases, with 10 bases remaining between them. Reverse transcription of all isolated RNA meant that expressed TCRB transcripts were sequenced. Naive, central memory and regulatory T cell samples averaged roughly 3.5 million immunoSEQ reads each. Profiled with immunoSEQ multiplex PCR; TCRdb holds only in-frame clones, not every one. The sample contains roughly 130,000 clones, around a tenth of which appear only once. Sorted populations all had greater than 95% purity.

This receptor was obtained from a young man in good health. Material for sequencing was central memory CD4+ T cells from blood. This chain uses TRBV5-4 with TRBJ2-7; D is ambiguous. In DNA, the CDR3 is TGTGCCAGCAGCGCGTCCGTACCCTACGAGCAGTACTTC. Protein: CASSASVPYEQYF.